Listed below are T cell receptor beta chains from one sample, sequenced in a study of blood T cell repertoires in COVID-19. The data were produced by immunoSEQ multiplex PCR, yet TCRdb's version contains in-frame clones alone and is incomplete. The sample lists about 110,000 clones, 84% occurring once. The sample taken for sequencing was peripheral blood. The receptors were sampled from a woman aged 55-69 years with acute or convalescent COVID-19. Each CDR3 is given with its conserved first and last residue. Each record gives: D gene, clone size, J gene, V gene, CDR3 DNA, CDR3 protein. A D gene is named only where the DNA matches it firmly. Not every row has a clone size; where given, it reads once, few, many or a size class.

TRBD2	.	TRBJ2-3	TRBV19	TGTGCCAGTAGAGACTCCCTTGGGAGGGTGCCTTCTAGCACAGATACGCAGTATTTT	CASRDSLGRVPSSTDTQYF
TRBD1	once	TRBJ1-5	TRBV19	TGTGCCAGTAAGGGGACAGGGGGAATGGGGCAGCCCCAGCATTTT	CASKGTGGMGQPQHF
TRBD1	.	TRBJ2-3	TRBV7-9	TGTGCCAGCAGCTTAGTCGGGACAGGGGGCGCAGATACGCAGTATTTT	CASSLVGTGGADTQYF
TRBD1	once	TRBJ1-1	TRBV18	TGTGCCAGCTCAGGATACAGGGGGCACACTGAAGCTTTCTTT	CASSGYRGHTEAFF
TRBD2	few	TRBJ2-1	TRBV5-6	TGTGCCAGCAAGTGGGGACTAGCGGCTACAAGCTCCTACAATGAGCAGTTCTTC	CASKWGLAATSSYNEQFF
TRBD2	.	TRBJ2-7	TRBV19	TGTGCCAGTAGCCAGGGACTAGCGGGAAGGTTCTACGAGCAGTACTTC	CASSQGLAGRFYEQYF
.	.	TRBJ2-7	TRBV3-1/TRBV3-2	TGTGCCAGCAGCCAACTAGCCTCGTCTAGGGAGCAGTACTTC	CASSQLASSREQYF
TRBD1	.	TRBJ1-2	TRBV5-4	TGTGCCAGCAGCCTTGGTGTGGCAGGGGGTGTACAGGGGTATGGCTACACCTTC	CASSLGVAGGVQGYGYTF
TRBD2	.	TRBJ2-1	TRBV7-2	TGTGCCAGCAGCACTCCGCCGGGACTAGCGGGAGGGGGTGAGCAGTTCTTC	CASSTPPGLAGGGEQFF
.	.	TRBJ1-1	TRBV19	TGTGCCAGCGTATTCACACCGAACACTGAAGCTTTCTTT	CASVFTPNTEAFF
.	.	TRBJ1-1	TRBV12-5	TGTGCTAGTGGCGCCCGGGATGCGAACACTGAAGCTTTCTTT	CASGARDANTEAFF
.	.	TRBJ1-6	TRBV30	TGTGCCTGGAGTGTAGCCAATGGGGCTTCACCCCTCCACTTT	CAWSVANGASPLHF
TRBD1	.	TRBJ2-7	TRBV11-2	TGTGCCAGCAGCGAGGGACAGGGTAACAACGAGCAGTACTTC	CASSEGQGNNEQYF
.	.	TRBJ1-6	TRBV28	TGTGCCAGCCTCCGGGACAACAATTCACCCCTCCACTTT	CASLRDNNSPLHF
.	.	TRBJ1-2	TRBV5-4	TGTGCCAGCAGCCCACCCGGGTCTAGAAACTATGGCTACACCTTC	CASSPPGSRNYGYTF
.	.	TRBJ1-2	TRBV5-1	TGCGCCAGCAGCCCGGGACAACGGCATGGCTACACCTTC	CASSPGQRHGYTF
.	.	TRBJ2-2	TRBV18	TGTGCCAGCTCACCAAACCGAGACACCGGGGAGCTGTTTTTT	CASSPNRDTGELFF
.	.	TRBJ2-7	TRBV30	TGTGCCTGGAGCGGAGCCCGTCAGACCTACGAGCAGTACTTC	CAWSGARQTYEQYF
.	.	TRBJ2-7	TRBV9	TGTGCCAGCAGCGTAGCGGACAGCCCCTACGAGCAGTACTTC	CASSVADSPYEQYF
.	.	TRBJ2-7	TRBV10-3	TGTGCCATCAGTGAGTTACTAGCCCCCTACGAGCAGTACTTC	CAISELLAPYEQYF
.	once	TRBJ1-4	TRBV5-4	TGTGCTGCCGGGGAGAGCCTTAATGAAAAACTGTTTTTT	CAAGESLNEKLFF
TRBD1	.	TRBJ1-1	TRBV7-2	TGTGCCAGCAGCTTAAGGCAGGGGGCGGCAGATGAAGCTTTCTTT	CASSLRQGAADEAFF
TRBD2	.	TRBJ2-3	TRBV9	TGTGCCAGCAGCGTAGGTCCTAGCGGGGATACAGATACGCAGTATTTT	CASSVGPSGDTDTQYF
.	.	TRBJ2-2	TRBV2	TGTGCCAGCAGTGGACAGATGAACACCGGGGAGCTGTTTTTT	CASSGQMNTGELFF